This T cell receptor (beta chain) was obtained from a study of early stage breast cancer tumors. Study context: Eight ER+/PR+/HER2- tumors were invasive ductal; four were invasive lobular.

TCRdb keeps only in-frame clones here, not all; method: immunoSEQ multiplex PCR. The table shows some 8,100 clones, with about 72% occurring only once. The study's findings and limits: In about 85% of the 16 patients, blood comparison separated tumor from normal breast.

This CDR3 has 13 residues. V was cut by 5 bases and J by 3 bases, with 7 bases left in between. Germline V lookup: CDR1 LNHDA, CDR2 SQIVND (reference sequence). By proportion, this clone is medium-sized. Its antigen is unknown. Sequenced material: normal breast tissue next to the tumor. The receptor comes from a person between 60 and 69 years old with breast cancer. The chain employs TRBV19 and TRBJ2-2; D is unresolved. CDR3 in DNA: TGTGCCAGTAGTCCAAGTTACACCGGGGAGCTGTTTTTT. As protein: CASSPSYTGELFF.